This T cell receptor (beta chain) came from a study of regulatory T cells in long-lasting Graves disease. Building the TCR beta libraries relied on iRepertoire HTBI primers, and CDR3 regions underwent Arm-PCR. One entry per CDR3 protein, called by TCRdb with MiXCR from the multiplex PCR reads. Counted here are 300,000 to 500,000 distinct CDR3 sequences, around 21% occurring once; the ten biggest clones make up under 25%. Stated time point: persistent/refractory GD, antithyroid drugs over 5 years with positive TRAb. Preparation of the TCR library used RNA extracted from PBMCs. Germline assignment: CDR1 KGHSH and CDR2 LQKENI. The CDR3 contains 14 residues. J gave up 3 bases and V 2 bases, and 2 bases lay outside the gene matches.

The receptor's source is a female donor with Graves disease. The sample here was peripheral blood mononuclear cells (PBMCs), taken when the disease was refractory, from a patient treated with antithyroid drugs. The chain couples TRBV18 to TRBJ2-5; TRBD2 agrees at 8 bases. This CDR3 is CASSPTAGEETQYF. DNA for the CDR3: TGTGCCAGCTCACCAACAGCGGGGGAAGAGACCCAGTACTTC.